This T cell receptor (beta chain) originates from a study of T cells after yellow fever vaccination. A single record per CDR3 protein comes from TCRdb applying MiXCR to the 5' RACE reads. Here the sample spans a few hundred thousand distinct CDR3 sequences, roughly 4% being singletons. V was clipped by 4 bases and J by 4 bases, with 8 bases between them. CDR1 SGHKS and CDR2 YYEKEE come from the germline V gene (reference sequence). The CDR3 spans 12 residues. This clonotype was observed at least ten times. This clonotype originated in a man aged 18 to 30 who received the YFV17D yellow fever vaccine. This chain joins TRBV5-5 and TRBJ1-2; no definite D call. The sample in question was PBMCs, obtained 15 days after the yellow fever booster vaccination. This CDR3 reads CASSINSYGYTF. The DNA of the CDR3 is TGTGCCAGCAGCATTAACAGCTATGGCTACACCTTC.